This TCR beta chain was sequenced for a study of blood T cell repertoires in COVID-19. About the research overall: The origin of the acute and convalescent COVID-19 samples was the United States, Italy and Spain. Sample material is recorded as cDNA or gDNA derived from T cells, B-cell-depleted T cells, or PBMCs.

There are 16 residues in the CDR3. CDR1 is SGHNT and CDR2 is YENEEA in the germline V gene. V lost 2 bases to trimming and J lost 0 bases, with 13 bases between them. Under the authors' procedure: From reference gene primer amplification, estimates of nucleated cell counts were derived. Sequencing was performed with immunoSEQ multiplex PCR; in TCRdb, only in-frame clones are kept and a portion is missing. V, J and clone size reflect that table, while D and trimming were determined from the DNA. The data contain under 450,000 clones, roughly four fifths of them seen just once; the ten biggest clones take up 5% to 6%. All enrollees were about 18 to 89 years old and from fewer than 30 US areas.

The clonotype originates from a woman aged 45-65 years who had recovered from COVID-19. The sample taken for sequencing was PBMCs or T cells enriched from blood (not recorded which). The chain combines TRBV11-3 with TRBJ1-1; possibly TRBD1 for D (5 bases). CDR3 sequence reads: CASSLSLAGLNTEAFF. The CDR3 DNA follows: TGTGCCAGCAGCTTAAGCCTTGCAGGGCTGAACACTGAAGCTTTCTTT.